Listed below are T cell receptor beta chains from one sample, sequenced in a study of T cells in localized non-small cell lung cancer. Here immunoSEQ multiplex PCR was the method, and the copy in TCRdb shows in-frame clones only, minus some. Found here are about 25,000 clones, around 86% of them singletons; the top ten hold 5.8%. Here the sequenced sample was peripheral blood, taken before any cancer treatment. Source of these receptors: a male donor aged 60 or over with stage II squamous cell lung carcinoma. CDR3s include the opening cysteine and the closing phenylalanine or tryptophan. Fields, in order: CDR3 DNA, CDR3 protein, clone size, D gene, V gene, J gene. The D gene is left open where the match is weak. Clone size is stated in some rows and not others, as once, few, many or a class when expanded.

cdr3_nt: TGTGCCTGGGCGATGAGGCTAGTTAGTTCCTACAATGAGCAGTTCTTC
cdr3_aa: CAWAMRLVSSYNEQFF
clone_size: NA
d_call: NA
v_call: TRBV30
j_call: TRBJ2-1

cdr3_nt: TGTGGCAGTGACGTACGTAGACACTATGTCGACACTGAAGCTTTCTTT
cdr3_aa: CGSDVRRHYVDTEAFF
clone_size: NA
d_call: NA
v_call: TRBV8-2
j_call: TRBJ1-1

cdr3_nt: TGTGCCAGCAGCCAGGAGGGGCGGAATTCACCCCTCCACTTT
cdr3_aa: CASSQEGRNSPLHF
clone_size: once
d_call: NA
v_call: TRBV14
j_call: TRBJ1-6

cdr3_nt: TGTGCCAGCTCACCACCGTCGGTGAACACTGAAGCTTTCTTT
cdr3_aa: CASSPPSVNTEAFF
clone_size: NA
d_call: NA
v_call: TRBV18
j_call: TRBJ1-1

cdr3_nt: TGCCAGCAGACTACGCGTACCAGGAAGACCTATGGCTACACCTTC
cdr3_aa: CQQTTRTRKTYGYTF
clone_size: NA
d_call: NA
v_call: TRBV5-4
j_call: TRBJ1-2

cdr3_nt: TGTGCCAGTAGTATAGTGCATGGACTAGCGGGATCCTACAATGAGCAGTTCTTC
cdr3_aa: CASSIVHGLAGSYNEQFF
clone_size: NA
d_call: TRBD2
v_call: TRBV19
j_call: TRBJ2-1

cdr3_nt: TGTGCCAGCAGCTTAGACAGGGGGCGTGAGACCCAGTACTTC
cdr3_aa: CASSLDRGRETQYF
clone_size: NA
d_call: TRBD1
v_call: TRBV7-2
j_call: TRBJ2-5

cdr3_nt: TGTGCCATCACCCAGGGGTCCGGCGGTGAGCAGTTCTTC
cdr3_aa: CAITQGSGGEQFF
clone_size: NA
d_call: NA
v_call: TRBV10-3
j_call: TRBJ2-1

cdr3_nt: TGTGCCAGTAACCCAGGGGGGAGCGGGCAGCCCCAGCATTTT
cdr3_aa: CASNPGGSGQPQHF
clone_size: NA
d_call: TRBD1
v_call: TRBV19
j_call: TRBJ1-5

cdr3_nt: TGTGCCAGCAGCTCCCCGGGACAAGAGACCCAGTACTTC
cdr3_aa: CASSSPGQETQYF
clone_size: NA
d_call: NA
v_call: TRBV7-9
j_call: TRBJ2-5

cdr3_nt: TGTGCCAGCTTCCTGGGGACAGGGGGGAGAAGGAGCAATCAGCCCCAGCATTTT
cdr3_aa: CASFLGTGGRRSNQPQHF
clone_size: NA
d_call: TRBD1
v_call: TRBV5-8
j_call: TRBJ1-5

cdr3_nt: TGTGCCAGCAGTGAAGGGACTGCTTTCTTT
cdr3_aa: CASSEGTAFF
clone_size: NA
d_call: NA
v_call: TRBV6-5
j_call: TRBJ1-1

cdr3_nt: TGTGCCAGCTCACCCTCGGGAGGTAAGGTAGAAGCTTTCTTT
cdr3_aa: CASSPSGGKVEAFF
clone_size: NA
d_call: NA
v_call: TRBV18
j_call: TRBJ1-1

cdr3_nt: TGTGCCAGCAGCTTAGGGGGGACTAGCTATGAGCAGTTCTTC
cdr3_aa: CASSLGGTSYEQFF
clone_size: NA
d_call: TRBD2
v_call: TRBV7-6
j_call: TRBJ2-1

cdr3_nt: TGTGCCAGCAGTTTTAGCGGGAGAGAGGAGCAGTACTTC
cdr3_aa: CASSFSGREEQYF
clone_size: NA
d_call: TRBD2
v_call: TRBV11-2
j_call: TRBJ2-7

cdr3_nt: TGCGCCAGCAGCCAAGATCTTGGGCGGGCCGAGCAGTTCTTC
cdr3_aa: CASSQDLGRAEQFF
clone_size: few
d_call: NA
v_call: TRBV4-3
j_call: TRBJ2-1

cdr3_nt: TGTGCCAGCTCTGACCACACGGCTTTCTTT
cdr3_aa: CASSDHTAFF
clone_size: few
d_call: NA
v_call: TRBV30
j_call: TRBJ1-1

cdr3_nt: TGTGCCAGCAGTTTAGACTCCCCGAATATCGGGAGGGCCGGATCCTACAATGAGCAGTTCTTC
cdr3_aa: CASSLDSPNIGRAGSYNEQFF
clone_size: NA
d_call: TRBD2
v_call: TRBV28
j_call: TRBJ2-1

cdr3_nt: TGCGCCAGCAGCCACCGGGACAGGAGTAATGAGCAGTTCTTC
cdr3_aa: CASSHRDRSNEQFF
clone_size: NA
d_call: TRBD1
v_call: TRBV5-1
j_call: TRBJ2-1

cdr3_nt: TGTGCCACCAGCGTCAATCGAGAAAAACTGTTTTTT
cdr3_aa: CATSVNREKLFF
clone_size: NA
d_call: NA
v_call: TRBV15
j_call: TRBJ1-4

cdr3_nt: TGTGCCAGCAGCTTGGGACCGGTAGGAAACACTGAAGCTTTCTTT
cdr3_aa: CASSLGPVGNTEAFF
clone_size: NA
d_call: NA
v_call: TRBV7-2
j_call: TRBJ1-1

cdr3_nt: TGTGCCACCGGAGAGTCTAACTATGGCTACACCTTC
cdr3_aa: CATGESNYGYTF
clone_size: NA
d_call: NA
v_call: TRBV10-3
j_call: TRBJ1-2

cdr3_nt: TGCGCCAGCAGCCCTGGACAGGGCGGTCAGCCCCAGCATTTT
cdr3_aa: CASSPGQGGQPQHF
clone_size: NA
d_call: TRBD1
v_call: TRBV5-1
j_call: TRBJ1-5

cdr3_nt: TGTGCCAGCAGTTTACGCGACAGCTATGGCTACACCTTC
cdr3_aa: CASSLRDSYGYTF
clone_size: NA
d_call: NA
v_call: TRBV6-5
j_call: TRBJ1-2

cdr3_nt: TGCGCCAGCAGTGAGGGTCAGGGCATCGAGACCCAGTACTTC
cdr3_aa: CASSEGQGIETQYF
clone_size: NA
d_call: NA
v_call: TRBV10-2
j_call: TRBJ2-5

cdr3_nt: TGTGCCAGCAGTTACCTGGGGACAGGATCTGGGCAGTATTTT
cdr3_aa: CASSYLGTGSGQYF
clone_size: NA
d_call: TRBD1
v_call: TRBV6-5
j_call: TRBJ2-3

cdr3_nt: TGTGCCAGCAGCCGAGGGACTAGCCAGTACAATGAGCAGTTCTTC
cdr3_aa: CASSRGTSQYNEQFF
clone_size: NA
d_call: TRBD2
v_call: TRBV7-8
j_call: TRBJ2-1

cdr3_nt: TGTGCCAGCAGTGATCTGGGGGCTAATGAGCAGTTCTTC
cdr3_aa: CASSDLGANEQFF
clone_size: NA
d_call: NA
v_call: TRBV2
j_call: TRBJ2-1

cdr3_nt: TGCGCCAGCAGCCGGTCAGACAGGGGGAACACCGGGGAGCTGTTTTTT
cdr3_aa: CASSRSDRGNTGELFF
clone_size: NA
d_call: TRBD1
v_call: TRBV4-1
j_call: TRBJ2-2

cdr3_nt: TGTGCCAGCAGCCACCCTAGCTCTGGGGCCAACGTCCTGACTTTC
cdr3_aa: CASSHPSSGANVLTF
clone_size: NA
d_call: NA
v_call: TRBV4-2
j_call: TRBJ2-6

cdr3_nt: TGTGCCAGTAAGGGGGGGCTCCAAACTGGGGCCAACGTCCTGACTTTC
cdr3_aa: CASKGGLQTGANVLTF
clone_size: few
d_call: NA
v_call: TRBV19
j_call: TRBJ2-6

cdr3_nt: TGCGCCAGCAGCTTGGAAGGGACTAGCGGGATTCAGCAGTTCTTC
cdr3_aa: CASSLEGTSGIQQFF
clone_size: NA
d_call: TRBD2
v_call: TRBV5-1
j_call: TRBJ2-1

cdr3_nt: TGCGCCAGCAGCCAAGAAGGGCAGAGCTCTGGAAACACCATATATTTT
cdr3_aa: CASSQEGQSSGNTIYF
clone_size: NA
d_call: NA
v_call: TRBV4-1
j_call: TRBJ1-3

cdr3_nt: TGCGCCAGCAGCCAACAGCCAATCTCGAGGGATTCGAACACCGGGGAGCTGTTTTTT
cdr3_aa: CASSQQPISRDSNTGELFF
clone_size: NA
d_call: NA
v_call: TRBV4-1
j_call: TRBJ2-2

cdr3_nt: TGTGCCAGCAGTATCGATCGAGGGGGTAAGAACACTGAAGCTTTCTTT
cdr3_aa: CASSIDRGGKNTEAFF
clone_size: NA
d_call: NA
v_call: TRBV28
j_call: TRBJ1-1

cdr3_nt: TGTGCCAGCAGTCCTTCTAGTGGACACCAAGAGACCCAGTACTTC
cdr3_aa: CASSPSSGHQETQYF
clone_size: NA
d_call: NA
v_call: TRBV7-2
j_call: TRBJ2-5

cdr3_nt: TGTGCCAGCAGCCATCGAGGCCGAAGGTACGAGCAGTACTTC
cdr3_aa: CASSHRGRRYEQYF
clone_size: once
d_call: NA
v_call: TRBV14
j_call: TRBJ2-7

cdr3_nt: TGCGCCAGCAGTGAGCCCACATGGCCAGACGGAGAAAAACTGTTTTTT
cdr3_aa: CASSEPTWPDGEKLFF
clone_size: once
d_call: NA
v_call: TRBV10-1
j_call: TRBJ1-4

cdr3_nt: TGTGCCAGCAGCCCGACCGTTACGTGGAATGAAAAACTGTTTTTT
cdr3_aa: CASSPTVTWNEKLFF
clone_size: NA
d_call: NA
v_call: TRBV5-5
j_call: TRBJ1-4

cdr3_nt: TGTGCCAGCAGCTTATCTCCTCGAATAGCCGAGCAGTACTTC
cdr3_aa: CASSLSPRIAEQYF
clone_size: NA
d_call: NA
v_call: TRBV7-2
j_call: TRBJ2-7

cdr3_nt: TGTGCCAGCAGCCAAGATCAGGTTCGGAGAGGGAGATTAAGGGGTGGCTACACCTTC
cdr3_aa: CASSQDQVRRGRLRGGYTF
clone_size: NA
d_call: NA
v_call: TRBV14
j_call: TRBJ1-2

cdr3_nt: TGTGCCATCAGCGACTCCGGGACAAAAGAGACCCAGTACTTC
cdr3_aa: CAISDSGTKETQYF
clone_size: NA
d_call: NA
v_call: TRBV10-3
j_call: TRBJ2-5

cdr3_nt: TGTGCCAGCAGCTTTACCAAGGGGGATGGCTACACCTTC
cdr3_aa: CASSFTKGDGYTF
clone_size: NA
d_call: NA
v_call: TRBV7-9
j_call: TRBJ1-2

cdr3_nt: TGTGCCAGCAGCTTAGCTGTGAGAGGCACTGAAGCTTTCTTT
cdr3_aa: CASSLAVRGTEAFF
clone_size: NA
d_call: NA
v_call: TRBV7-6
j_call: TRBJ1-1

cdr3_nt: TGTGCCAGCAGCTTAGATATGAGCCCCAATCAGCCCCAGCATTTT
cdr3_aa: CASSLDMSPNQPQHF
clone_size: NA
d_call: NA
v_call: TRBV11-2
j_call: TRBJ1-5

cdr3_nt: TGTGCCAGCCGATCCGACGGCACAGGGATTGCGCAGTACTTC
cdr3_aa: CASRSDGTGIAQYF
clone_size: NA
d_call: NA
v_call: TRBV2
j_call: TRBJ2-7

cdr3_nt: TGTGCCAGCAGCTTAGTAGAGGGAGTGTTCACTGAAGCTTTCTTT
cdr3_aa: CASSLVEGVFTEAFF
clone_size: NA
d_call: NA
v_call: TRBV7-8
j_call: TRBJ1-1

cdr3_nt: TGTGCCAGCAGTCTCCGGGCAGTCTCCTACGAGCAGTACTTC
cdr3_aa: CASSLRAVSYEQYF
clone_size: NA
d_call: NA
v_call: TRBV11-3
j_call: TRBJ2-7

cdr3_nt: TGCGCCAGCAGCTTGGGGGTAAATTCACCCCTCCACTTT
cdr3_aa: CASSLGVNSPLHF
clone_size: NA
d_call: NA
v_call: TRBV5-1
j_call: TRBJ1-6

cdr3_nt: TGTGCCAGCAGTTACCGCCAGAGAGGAGGAGCTTTCTTT
cdr3_aa: CASSYRQRGGAFF
clone_size: NA
d_call: NA
v_call: TRBV6-5
j_call: TRBJ1-1

cdr3_nt: TGTGCCAGCAGTCATGGGACAGGGGACAATTCACCCCTCCACTTT
cdr3_aa: CASSHGTGDNSPLHF
clone_size: NA
d_call: TRBD1
v_call: TRBV6-6
j_call: TRBJ1-6

cdr3_nt: TGTGCCAGCAGCCAAGTAGGGGACAGGGGGAGAAACACCATATATTTT
cdr3_aa: CASSQVGDRGRNTIYF
clone_size: NA
d_call: TRBD1
v_call: TRBV4-2
j_call: TRBJ1-3

cdr3_nt: TGTGCCAGCAGTTCGACGACCTATGAAAAACTGTTTTTT
cdr3_aa: CASSSTTYEKLFF
clone_size: NA
d_call: NA
v_call: TRBV6-6
j_call: TRBJ1-4

cdr3_nt: TGTGCCAGCAGCTTGAAGGGGGGCCAAGAGACCCAGTACTTC
cdr3_aa: CASSLKGGQETQYF
clone_size: NA
d_call: NA
v_call: TRBV5-4
j_call: TRBJ2-5

cdr3_nt: TGTGCCAGTAGTAGGGGCACTAGCGGGGACTACGAGCAGTACTTC
cdr3_aa: CASSRGTSGDYEQYF
clone_size: NA
d_call: TRBD2
v_call: TRBV19
j_call: TRBJ2-7

cdr3_nt: TGTGCCAGTAGAACCAGGGACAGGGAGGTGTTTTTT
cdr3_aa: CASRTRDREVFF
clone_size: NA
d_call: TRBD1
v_call: TRBV19
j_call: TRBJ1-4